These T cell receptor beta chains were read from a single sample in a study of Ad26.COV2.S vaccination and SARS-CoV-2 variants. Libraries were prepared by immunoSEQ multiplex PCR; TCRdb keeps only in-frame clonotypes and omits some of them. The repertoire has some 300,000 clones, around four fifths of them found once; the top ten carry approximately 2%. The sample here was peripheral blood, taken in a trial of Ad26.COV2.S vaccine versus placebo. Receptor source: a person between 18 and 60 years old who received the Ad26.COV2.S COVID-19 vaccine or a placebo. The CDR3 runs from the conserved cysteine through the conserved F or W. Each record gives: J gene, V gene, D gene, CDR3 protein. A D gene is named only where the DNA matches it firmly.

J: TRBJ2-1; V: TRBV19; D: TRBD1; CDR3: CASRNQGASYNEQFF
J: TRBJ1-5; V: TRBV24-1; D: NA; CDR3: CATSASTAPQDQPQHF
J: TRBJ2-7; V: TRBV5-1; D: NA; CDR3: CASSQGRGNYEQYF
J: TRBJ2-7; V: TRBV5-1; D: TRBD1; CDR3: CASSDRVDEQYF
J: TRBJ1-5; V: TRBV2; D: NA; CDR3: CARSGGAGPDQPQHF
J: TRBJ1-4; V: TRBV19; D: NA; CDR3: CASSIGAAHNEKLFF
J: TRBJ1-4; V: TRBV7-3; D: NA; CDR3: CASSLPHRAELFF
J: TRBJ2-2; V: TRBV2; D: NA; CDR3: CASTVQPTGELFF
J: TRBJ2-2; V: TRBV5-1; D: TRBD1; CDR3: CASSWDRLQYANTGELFF
J: TRBJ2-1; V: TRBV6-4; D: NA; CDR3: CASSPLAHTPYNEQFF
J: TRBJ2-1; V: TRBV19; D: TRBD2; CDR3: CASSIDVPGGPNNEQFF
J: TRBJ1-4; V: TRBV9; D: TRBD1; CDR3: CASSVGPGTGRVSEKLFF
J: TRBJ1-6; V: TRBV2; D: NA; CDR3: CASRGEPGRGSPLHF
J: TRBJ2-7; V: TRBV6-2/TRBV6-3; D: NA; CDR3: CASSLTQGSHEQYF
J: TRBJ1-4; V: TRBV14; D: TRBD1; CDR3: CASSQWTGGWSGEKLFF
J: TRBJ1-1; V: TRBV6-1; D: TRBD1; CDR3: CASSDPGQGDTEAFF
J: TRBJ1-6; V: TRBV2; D: NA; CDR3: CASSEWGPRRFDSPLHF
J: TRBJ2-7; V: TRBV5-4; D: NA; CDR3: CASSLWDAAKYEQYF
J: TRBJ2-7; V: TRBV7-3; D: NA; CDR3: CASSLTSAGVSEQYF
J: TRBJ2-2; V: TRBV11-3; D: NA; CDR3: CASSKGPNTGELFF
J: TRBJ1-1; V: TRBV5-5; D: NA; CDR3: CASSFSFGGEAEAFF
J: TRBJ1-2; V: TRBV6-5; D: TRBD1; CDR3: CASTTQGANYGYTF
J: TRBJ1-4; V: TRBV15; D: NA; CDR3: CATSSLQGANEKLFF
J: TRBJ1-4; V: TRBV19; D: TRBD1; CDR3: CASSPLDRTKNEKLFF
J: TRBJ2-3; V: TRBV18; D: TRBD2; CDR3: CASSPVPGLASDTQYF
J: TRBJ1-3; V: TRBV18; D: NA; CDR3: CASSSQGFGNTIYF
J: TRBJ2-5; V: TRBV12-3/TRBV12-4; D: NA; CDR3: CASSGTDRGGQYF
J: TRBJ1-3; V: TRBV11-3; D: TRBD1; CDR3: CASSLNDRAGNTIYF
J: TRBJ2-7; V: TRBV4-1; D: NA; CDR3: CASSQTRQVAYEQYF
J: TRBJ1-5; V: TRBV6-5; D: NA; CDR3: CASNRKGEGNQPQHF
J: TRBJ2-7; V: TRBV7-8; D: NA; CDR3: CASSLAQYSEQYF
J: TRBJ2-6; V: TRBV7-9; D: NA; CDR3: CASSLSQGRVAGANVLTF
J: TRBJ2-7; V: TRBV19; D: NA; CDR3: CASSSSGGKINYEQYF
J: TRBJ2-7; V: TRBV18; D: NA; CDR3: CASSAQVGVSSYEQYF
J: TRBJ1-1; V: TRBV19; D: TRBD1; CDR3: CASTLLRDRDTEAFF
J: TRBJ1-2; V: TRBV18; D: NA; CDR3: CASSPPEGGYTF
J: TRBJ2-2; V: TRBV2; D: NA; CDR3: CASSDLFAGELFF
J: TRBJ1-2; V: TRBV3-1/TRBV3-2; D: NA; CDR3: CASSPRGYADGYTF
J: TRBJ2-5; V: TRBV5-6; D: TRBD1; CDR3: CASSLPGTAETQYF
J: TRBJ1-6; V: TRBV6-5; D: NA; CDR3: CASSQPVGGHSPLHF
J: TRBJ1-3; V: TRBV18; D: NA; CDR3: CASSPGESSIGNTIYF
J: TRBJ1-5; V: TRBV4-2; D: NA; CDR3: CASSQYSNQPQHF
J: TRBJ2-7; V: TRBV12-2; D: NA; CDR3: CASRGLGGRTYEQYF
J: TRBJ1-1; V: TRBV7-2; D: NA; CDR3: CASSRGGRADTEAFF
J: TRBJ1-1; V: TRBV29-1; D: NA; CDR3: CSVDARDTEAFF
J: TRBJ2-3; V: TRBV29-1; D: NA; CDR3: CSVVRETDTQYF
J: TRBJ1-1; V: TRBV5-1; D: TRBD1; CDR3: CASSWTGDTEAFF
J: TRBJ2-2; V: TRBV2; D: NA; CDR3: CASSVLSSGSGELFF
J: TRBJ2-3; V: TRBV7-2; D: NA; CDR3: CASSLSDTQYF
J: TRBJ1-5; V: TRBV18; D: NA; CDR3: CASSLDLNQPQHF
J: TRBJ2-2; V: TRBV27; D: TRBD1; CDR3: CASRTQGARNTGELFF
J: TRBJ1-1; V: TRBV25-1; D: TRBD1; CDR3: CASMGDRFRRVAFF
J: TRBJ2-5; V: TRBV4-2; D: TRBD2; CDR3: CASSQDFWRGGQETQYF
J: TRBJ1-2; V: TRBV7-9; D: NA; CDR3: CASSLVGTNYGYTF
J: TRBJ2-7; V: TRBV2; D: NA; CDR3: CASKVGQDYEQYF
J: TRBJ1-1; V: TRBV5-1; D: NA; CDR3: CASSLGRGSGAEAFF
J: TRBJ2-2; V: TRBV2; D: NA; CDR3: CASSATNTGELFF
J: TRBJ1-2; V: TRBV9; D: NA; CDR3: CASSVDYGSAHYGYTF
J: TRBJ1-5; V: TRBV15; D: TRBD1; CDR3: CATSRVNRGRDQPQHF